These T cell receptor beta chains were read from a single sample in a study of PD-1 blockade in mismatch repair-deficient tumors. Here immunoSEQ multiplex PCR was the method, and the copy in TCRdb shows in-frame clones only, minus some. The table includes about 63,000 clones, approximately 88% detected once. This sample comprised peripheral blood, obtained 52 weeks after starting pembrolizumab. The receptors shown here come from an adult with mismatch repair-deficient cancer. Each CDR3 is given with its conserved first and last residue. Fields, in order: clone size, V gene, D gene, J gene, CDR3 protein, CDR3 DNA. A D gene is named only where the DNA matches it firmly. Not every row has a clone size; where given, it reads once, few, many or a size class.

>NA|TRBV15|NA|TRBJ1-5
CATSRGGIFLNQPQHF
TGTGCCACCAGCAGGGGGGGAATTTTCCTTAATCAGCCCCAGCATTTT
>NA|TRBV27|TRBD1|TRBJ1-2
CASRGDKGARDGYTF
TGTGCCAGCAGGGGGGATAAGGGGGCGCGGGATGGCTACACCTTC
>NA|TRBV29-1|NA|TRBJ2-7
CSVEGREHEQYF
TGCAGCGTTGAAGGTCGGGAGCACGAGCAGTACTTC
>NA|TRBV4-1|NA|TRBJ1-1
CASSQVEDTEAFF
TGCGCCAGCAGCCAAGTGGAAGACACTGAAGCTTTCTTT
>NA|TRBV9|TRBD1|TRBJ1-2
CASSTGTDGGYTF
TGTGCCAGCAGCACCGGGACAGACGGTGGCTACACCTTC
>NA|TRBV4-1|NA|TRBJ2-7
CASSQVNYIGAYEQYF
TGCGCCAGCAGCCAAGTAAACTATATTGGGGCCTACGAGCAGTACTTC
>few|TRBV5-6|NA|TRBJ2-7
CASSLAQEQYF
TGTGCCAGCAGCTTGGCACAAGAGCAGTACTTC
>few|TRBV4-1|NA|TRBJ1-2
CASSQGLSGYTF
TGCGCCAGCAGCCAAGGGCTAAGTGGCTACACCTTC
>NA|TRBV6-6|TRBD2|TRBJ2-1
CASSYLEREGLEFF
TGTGCCAGCAGTTACTTGGAACGGGAGGGCCTGGAGTTCTTC
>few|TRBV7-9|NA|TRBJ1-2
CASRVVAGVYGYTF
TGTGCCAGCAGGGTCGTGGCAGGGGTCTATGGCTACACCTTC
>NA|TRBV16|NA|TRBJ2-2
CASSQSRDGELFF
TGTGCCAGCAGCCAATCGAGGGACGGGGAGCTGTTTTTT
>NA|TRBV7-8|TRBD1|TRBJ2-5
CASSRNVRDRGGQETQYF
TGTGCCAGCAGCCGAAATGTCCGGGACAGGGGTGGTCAAGAGACCCAGTACTTC
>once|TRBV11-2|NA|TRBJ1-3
CASTSSRGSSGNTIYF
TGTGCCAGCACCTCATCCCGGGGTTCCTCTGGAAACACCATATATTTT
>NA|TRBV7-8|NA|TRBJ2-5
CASSPTGETQYF
TGTGCCAGCAGCCCTACCGGGGAGACCCAGTACTTC
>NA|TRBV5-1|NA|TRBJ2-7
CASSLGSSNEQYF
TGCGCCAGCAGCTTGGGGAGCAGTAACGAGCAGTACTTC
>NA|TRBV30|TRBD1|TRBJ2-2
CAWSKGTEVGELFF
TGTGCCTGGAGTAAGGGGACAGAGGTCGGGGAGCTGTTTTTT
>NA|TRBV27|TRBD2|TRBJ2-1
CASSLANSGGGAGNEQFF
TGTGCCAGCAGTTTAGCGAATTCCGGTGGGGGAGCGGGAAATGAGCAGTTCTTC
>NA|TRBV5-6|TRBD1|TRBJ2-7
CASSFVGQGNEQQYF
TGTGCCAGCAGCTTTGTGGGACAGGGGAATGAACAGCAGTACTTC
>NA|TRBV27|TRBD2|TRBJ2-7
CASSPLGLAGVGGDYEQYF
TGTGCCAGCAGTCCTCTCGGACTAGCGGGAGTAGGAGGGGATTACGAGCAGTACTTC
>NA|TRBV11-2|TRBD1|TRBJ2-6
CASSIRTGGWTGANVLTF
TGTGCCAGCAGCATCAGAACAGGGGGCTGGACTGGGGCCAACGTCCTGACTTTC
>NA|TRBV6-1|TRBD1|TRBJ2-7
CASSEGGTGTDEQYF
TGTGCCAGCAGTGAGGGCGGGACAGGGACCGACGAGCAGTACTTC
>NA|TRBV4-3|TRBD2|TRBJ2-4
CASSHPRGGRTKNIQYF
TGCGCCAGCAGCCACCCCCGGGGGGGCAGGACCAAAAACATTCAGTACTTC
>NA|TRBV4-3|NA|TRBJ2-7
CASSQDIFAPGYEQYF
TGCGCCAGCAGCCAAGATATATTCGCTCCTGGCTACGAGCAGTACTTC
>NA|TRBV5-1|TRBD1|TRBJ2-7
CASSYGTGGAPKGSYEQYF
TGCGCCAGCAGCTACGGGACAGGGGGCGCCCCTAAGGGGTCCTACGAGCAGTACTTC
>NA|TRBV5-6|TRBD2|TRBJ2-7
CASSLELAGGNTYEQYF
TGTGCCAGCAGCTTGGAACTAGCGGGAGGAAATACCTACGAGCAGTACTTC
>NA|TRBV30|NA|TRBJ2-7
CAWNRISYEQYF
TGTGCCTGGAACAGGATCTCCTACGAGCAGTACTTC
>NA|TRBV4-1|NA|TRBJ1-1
CASSQVVHTNTEAFF
TGCGCCAGCAGCCAAGTTGTACACACGAACACTGAAGCTTTCTTT
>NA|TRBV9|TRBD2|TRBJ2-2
CASSSGLVGGELFF
TGTGCCAGCAGCTCGGGACTAGTGGGCGGGGAGCTGTTTTTT